This T cell receptor (beta chain) was sequenced for a study of tumor-infiltrating lymphocytes in localized non-small cell lung cancer. Overall study findings and caveats: Immunotypes IM1 and IM2 had similar TCR-derived T-cell fractions.

TCRdb's table, derived via immunoSEQ multiplex PCR, lists solely in-frame clones and lacks some. The sample shows over 10,000 clones, roughly 66% of them seen only once. About this clone itself: Its specificity is unknown.

The CDR3 spans 14 residues. Germline loops: CDR1 MNHEY, CDR2 SMNVEV (reference sequence). After removal of 3 bases from V and 2 bases from J, the junction contained 4 bases not matched to a gene. The sequencing sample was made of uninvolved lung tissue not adjacent to the tumor. This clonotype was sampled from a human donor with non-small cell lung cancer. V is TRBV27 and J is TRBJ2-7, with 7 bases fitting TRBD1. The CDR3 region is CASSFWQGAYEQYF. Here the CDR3 DNA reads TGTGCCAGCAGTTTTTGGCAGGGGGCCTACGAGCAGTACTTC.